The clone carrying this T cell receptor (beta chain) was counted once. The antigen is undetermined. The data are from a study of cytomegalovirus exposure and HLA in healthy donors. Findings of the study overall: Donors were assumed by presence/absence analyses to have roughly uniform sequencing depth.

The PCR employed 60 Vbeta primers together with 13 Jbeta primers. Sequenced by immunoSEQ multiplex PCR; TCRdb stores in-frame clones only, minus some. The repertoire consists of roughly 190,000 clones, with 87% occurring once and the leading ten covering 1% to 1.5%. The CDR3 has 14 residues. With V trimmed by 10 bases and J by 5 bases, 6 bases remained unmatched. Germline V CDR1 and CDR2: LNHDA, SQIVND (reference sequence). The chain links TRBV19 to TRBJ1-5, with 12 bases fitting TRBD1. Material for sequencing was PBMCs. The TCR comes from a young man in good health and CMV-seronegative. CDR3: CATRGTGGDQPQHF. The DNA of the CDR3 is TGTGCCACAAGGGGGACAGGGGGCGATCAGCCCCAGCATTTT.